These 29 T cell receptor beta chains originate from one sample sequenced in a study of radiation and T cells in renal cell carcinoma. Time point denoted: baseline pretreatment blood. Treatment given: 15 Gy SBRT to primary tumor, nephrectomy 4 weeks later. Assay: immunoSEQ multiplex PCR; the TCRdb copy retains only in-frame clones and omits some. The data contain about 150,000 clones, about 85% of them seen just once; the ten biggest clones take up 4.1%. The input for sequencing was blood, taken from a patient whose treatment included radiotherapy and nephrectomy. The receptors shown here come from an older woman with renal cell carcinoma.

The rearrangement links TRBV6-1 to TRBJ1-2; D unresolved. Germline CDR1 MNHNS, CDR2 SASEGT. Trimming removed 5 bases from V and 8 bases from J, with 12 bases in between. CDR3 length: 12 amino acids. The CDR3 sequence is CASSKDERGYTF. The CDR3 coding sequence is TGTGCCAGCAGTAAGGACGAGCGGGGCTACACCTTC.

CDR3 amino acids: CASSQDLRRSDTQYF. In DNA, the CDR3 is TGCGCCAGCAGCCAAGATCTTCGAAGGTCAGATACGCAGTATTTT. The chain employs TRBV4-3 and TRBJ2-3; unclear D gene. V was trimmed by 0 bases and J by 4 bases, leaving 11 bases between them. CDR1 is LGHNA and CDR2 is YSLEER in the germline V gene. The CDR3 runs 15 residues.

This clone came up once. This chain uses TRBV6-1 with TRBJ1-2; D gene unclear. Deletions cut 3 bases from V and 4 bases from J, with 9 bases between. Per germline, CDR1 MNHNS and CDR2 SASEGT. This CDR3 is built from 13 residues. The CDR3 DNA follows: TGTGCCAGCAGTGAGAGGGCCCGCTATGGCTACACCTTC. Amino acids: CASSERARYGYTF.

The genes are TRBV7-2 and TRBJ2-7, with D hard to call. Looked up from germline, CDR1 is SGHTA and CDR2 is FQGNSA. CDR3 length: 14 residues. V gave up 4 bases and J gave up 6 bases, with 16 bases separating them. CDR3 amino acids: CASSSPGGAPEQYF. CDR3 nucleotides: TGTGCCAGCAGCTCTCCCGGCGGCGCCCCCGAGCAGTACTTC.

V usage is TRBV7-2 and J usage is TRBJ2-4; D might be TRBD2 (6 bases). Germline V lookup: CDR1 SGHTA, CDR2 FQGNSA. Deletions cut 3 bases from V and 2 bases from J, with 8 bases between. CDR3 length equals 14 residues. The CDR3 coding sequence is TGTGCCAGCAGCTTTGGGAGGACCAAAAACATTCAGTACTTC. As protein: CASSFGRTKNIQYF. The variable domain in full, completed from reference TRBV7-2 and TRBJ2-4, reads GAGVSQSPSNKVTEKGKDVELRCDPISGHTALYWYRQSLGQGLEFLIYFQGNSAPDKSGLPSDRFSAERTGGSVSTLTIQRTQQEDSAVYLCASSFGRTKNIQYFGAGTRLSVL.

The V call is TRBV6-5, the J call TRBJ2-5; 8 bases match TRBD1. Germline V gene data show CDR1 as MNHEY and CDR2 as SVGAGI. V was clipped by 5 bases and J by 1 base; unmatched bases: 3. The CDR3 contains 14 residues. The CDR3 here is CASSRQGLQETQYF. The CDR3, as DNA: TGTGCCAGCAGTCGACAGGGGCTCCAAGAGACCCAGTACTTC.

The rearrangement links TRBV6-1 to TRBJ2-1, with D unresolved. The CDR3 has 15 residues. The V end lost 7 bases, the J end lost 7 bases, and 20 bases lay between the germline ends. The germline CDR1 and CDR2 sequences are MNHNS and SASEGT. The CDR3 loop is CASTRDTPGPNEQFF. The DNA for the CDR3 is TGTGCCAGCACTCGAGACACCCCCGGCCCGAATGAGCAGTTCTTC.

The chain is built from TRBV7-2 and TRBJ2-6, with a weak D call TRBD2 (6 bases). Germline values: CDR1 SGHTA, CDR2 FQGNSA. Trimming took 2 bases from V and 2 from J, leaving 19 bases between them. The CDR3 length is 19 residues. CDR3 protein: CASSLMGGANSPGANVLTF. The CDR3 nucleotides are TGTGCCAGCAGCTTAATGGGCGGGGCCAATAGTCCTGGGGCCAACGTCCTGACTTTC.

The chain combines TRBV4-3 with TRBJ2-3, with D tentatively TRBD2 (7 bases). The length of the CDR3 is 15 residues. With 5 bases removed from V and 4 bases from J, the gap between germline ends came to 16 bases. In germline, CDR1 is LGHNA, CDR2 YSLEER. The CDR3 loop reads CASSVGGVGADTQYF. DNA of the CDR3: TGCGCCAGCAGCGTAGGGGGGGTGGGGGCAGATACGCAGTATTTT.

This chain connects TRBV7-2 to TRBJ2-7; D assignment may be TRBD1 or TRBD2 (5 bases each). Trimming removed 5 bases at V and 4 bases at J, with 15 bases between. CDR1 and CDR2 from the germline V gene are SGHTA and FQGNSA. This CDR3 has 14 residues. The CDR3 loop is CASSPGPALYEQYF. As DNA, the CDR3 is TGTGCCAGCAGCCCGGGACCCGCGTTATACGAGCAGTACTTC. Drawing the rest from reference TRBV7-2 and TRBJ2-7, the complete variable domain is GAGVSQSPSNKVTEKGKDVELRCDPISGHTALYWYRQSLGQGLEFLIYFQGNSAPDKSGLPSDRFSAERTGGSVSTLTIQRTQQEDSAVYLCASSPGPALYEQYFGPGTRLTVT.

V and J are TRBV4-3 and TRBJ2-3; 10 bases are shared with TRBD2. The CDR3 sequence is 16 residues long. With V trimmed by 4 bases and J by 0 bases, 4 bases remained unmatched. The germline V gene has CDR1 LGHNA and CDR2 YSLEER. The CDR3 is CASSRQLAGSTDTQYF. The CDR3 DNA is TGCGCCAGCAGCCGCCAACTAGCGGGGAGCACAGATACGCAGTATTTT.

A remark on this clone: Within the sample, other DNA sequences also encode this same CDR3. The J gene is TRBJ2-1, the V gene TRBV9; tentative D call: TRBD1 (5 bases). The V gene lost 0 bases and the J gene lost 0 bases, with 7 bases spanning the gap. Germline lookup yields CDR1 SGDLS and CDR2 YYNGEE. The CDR3 totals 15 residues. The CDR3 DNA reads as TGTGCCAGCAGCGTAGGTAGGGGCTCCTACAATGAGCAGTTCTTC. Translation gives CASSVGRGSYNEQFF. Drawing the rest from reference TRBV9 and TRBJ2-1, the complete variable domain is DSGVTQTPKHLITATGQRVTLRCSPRSGDLSVYWYQQSLDQGLQFLIQYYNGEERAKGNILERFSAQQFPDLHSELNLSSLELGDSALYFCASSVGRGSYNEQFFGPGTRLTVL.

This clone was found once. V usage is TRBV6-5 and J usage is TRBJ2-7; D uncertain. V lost 0 bases to trimming and J lost 0 bases, with 6 bases between them. Looked up from germline, CDR1 is MNHEY and CDR2 is SVGAGI. This CDR3 is built from 14 residues. CDR3 amino acids: CASSYSGASYEQYF. The CDR3 DNA reads as TGTGCCAGCAGTTACTCCGGCGCCTCCTACGAGCAGTACTTC.

CDR3 protein: CASSLEPPLRTQYF. In nucleotides, the CDR3 is TGCGCCAGCAGCCTCGAACCCCCCCTGAGGACCCAGTACTTC. The V gene is TRBV5-1, the J gene TRBJ2-5; D ambiguous. The CDR3 length is 14 residues. The germline CDR1 and CDR2 sequences are SGHRS and YFSETQ. V was clipped by 4 bases and J by 7 bases, with 17 bases between them.

V gene TRBV6-1 combines with J gene TRBJ2-5; D remains unclear. CDR1 is MNHNS, CDR2 SASEGT, per germline. This CDR3 is 13 amino acids long. V lost 6 bases and J lost 1, with 9 bases in between. The CDR3, as DNA: TGTGCCAGCAGCTTGATTCGCCAAGAGACCCAGTACTTC. Its protein is CASSLIRQETQYF.

CDR3 loop: CAIQDGGSYEQYF. In DNA form, the CDR3 reads TGTGCCATCCAAGACGGGGGCTCCTACGAGCAGTACTTC. The V call is TRBV28, the J call TRBJ2-7, with TRBD2 as a possible D gene (6 bases). Trimming removed 10 bases at V and 0 bases at J, with 13 bases between. The germline CDR1 and CDR2 sequences are MDHEN and SYDVKM. There are 13 residues in the CDR3.

The rearrangement uses TRBV6-5 and TRBJ1-2; 9 bases align to TRBD1. The germline V gene encodes CDR1 MNHEY and CDR2 SVGAGI. This CDR3 contains 15 residues. V dropped 6 bases and J dropped 4; count of bases not matched to a gene: 9. The CDR3 loop reads CASSPNRGLGYGYTF. The CDR3 bases are TGTGCCAGCAGCCCCAACAGGGGGCTAGGCTATGGCTACACCTTC.

This clone was seen a few times. The genes are TRBV5-4 and TRBJ1-5; D not certain. The V gene lost 3 bases and the J gene lost 7 bases, with 8 bases spanning the gap. The germline CDR1 and CDR2 sequences are SGHNT and YYREEE (reference sequence). The CDR3 spans 12 residues. CDR3 DNA: TGTGCCAGCAGCTCCCTCGGGCAGCCCCAGCATTTT. This gives the protein CASSSLGQPQHF. The full variable domain, its missing parts supplied by reference TRBV5-4 and TRBJ1-5, is ETGVTQSPTHLIKTRGQQVTLRCSSQSGHNTVSWYQQALGQGPQFIFQYYREEENGRGNFPPRFSGLQFPNYSSELNVNALELDDSALYLCASSSLGQPQHFGDGTRLSIL.

CDR3 sequence (DNA): TGTGCCAGCTCACCACTACCGAACACCGGGGAGCTGTTTTTT. Protein: CASSPLPNTGELFF. The rearrangement joins TRBV18 to TRBJ2-2, with D uncertain. The CDR3 consists of 14 residues. V lost 1 base and J lost 0, with 3 bases in between. Germline V gene data show CDR1 as KGHSH and CDR2 as LQKENI.

The chain couples TRBV28 to TRBJ1-6; D is unresolved. V was shortened by 3 bases and J by 7 bases, with 19 bases between the two germline ends. Germline assignment: CDR1 MDHEN and CDR2 SYDVKM. The length of the CDR3 is 17 residues. The CDR3 bases are TGTGCCAGCAGTTTGCCCCGGCGGGGAGCCCTAAATTCACCCCTCCACTTT. It yields the protein CASSLPRRGALNSPLHF.

This sequence joins TRBV9 and TRBJ1-6; D remains ambiguous. V lost 2 bases and J 7 bases, leaving 16 bases between the germline ends. CDR3 size: 16 residues. Germline V CDR1 and CDR2: SGDLS, YYNGEE. The CDR3: CASSVVPTRTNSPLHF. CDR3 bases: TGTGCCAGCAGCGTTGTGCCGACAAGAACAAATTCACCCCTCCACTTT.

The chain employs TRBV27 and TRBJ2-7, with 8 bases lining up with TRBD1. Per germline, CDR1 MNHEY and CDR2 SMNVEV (reference sequence). V lost 4 bases and J lost 0; bases outside the gene matches: 5. CDR3 size: 15 residues. The CDR3 loop is CASSSRQGSSYEQYF. The CDR3 DNA reads as TGTGCCAGCAGTTCCAGACAGGGGTCCTCCTACGAGCAGTACTTC.

The chain carries TRBV5-1 and TRBJ2-6; D is unclear. This CDR3 comprises 13 residues. CDR1 SGHRS and CDR2 YFSETQ come from the germline V gene. Trimming took 4 bases from V and 4 from J, leaving 6 bases between them. DNA for the CDR3: TGCGCCAGCAGCACCCGGGGGGCCAACGTCCTGACTTTC. Its translation: CASSTRGANVLTF.

CDR3 sequence: CASSQMAGNSYEQYF. Here the CDR3 DNA reads TGTGCCAGCAGCCAGATGGCGGGAAACTCCTACGAGCAGTACTTC. The V call is TRBV11-2, the J call TRBJ2-7; the D gene is possibly TRBD2 (6 bases). The CDR3 is 15 amino acids. Trimming left V 5 bases short and J 0 bases short, with 14 bases between. Germline V lookup: CDR1 SGHAT, CDR2 FQNNGV.

The gene calls are TRBV5-4 and TRBJ1-1; TRBD1 matches 8 bases. The germline V gene encodes CDR1 SGHNT and CDR2 YYREEE (reference sequence). The length of the CDR3 is 15 residues. Germline trimming cut 4 bases from V and 0 bases from J; bases unmatched to any gene: 5. The CDR3 region is CASSAPGQVNTEAFF. The DNA for the CDR3 is TGTGCCAGCAGCGCCCCGGGACAGGTGAACACTGAAGCTTTCTTT. Full variable domain (remainder filled in from reference TRBV5-4 and TRBJ1-1): ETGVTQSPTHLIKTRGQQVTLRCSSQSGHNTVSWYQQALGQGPQFIFQYYREEENGRGNFPPRFSGLQFPNYSSELNVNALELDDSALYLCASSAPGQVNTEAFFGQGTRLTVV.

The chain is built from TRBV6-4 and TRBJ1-2; TRBD1 matches 7 bases. The V and J ends lost 4 bases and 2 bases, in that order; junction bases with no gene match: 4. This CDR3 region has 14 residues. Per germline, CDR1 MRHNA and CDR2 SNTAGT. CDR3 nucleotide sequence: TGTGCCAGCAGTGGCCGGGACAGAAACTATGGCTACACCTTC. It yields the protein CASSGRDRNYGYTF.

The rearrangement links TRBV19 to TRBJ2-7; D may be TRBD1 (6 bases). CDR1 and CDR2 from the germline V gene are LNHDA and SQIVND (reference sequence). The CDR3 covers 15 residues. V was pared by 6 bases and J by 7 bases, with 22 bases between. In DNA form, the CDR3 reads TGTGCCAGTAGCCATCGACAGGTTTTTTCGGGGGAGCAGTACTTC. Residues: CASSHRQVFSGEQYF.

The V call is TRBV5-1, the J call TRBJ2-6, with D maybe TRBD2 (6 bases). Germline V gives CDR1 SGHRS, CDR2 YFSETQ. The CDR3 covers 16 residues. V dropped 0 bases and J dropped 0 bases, with 7 bases sitting between them. The CDR3, as DNA: TGCGCCAGCAGCTTGGGCGGGATCTCTGGGGCCAACGTCCTGACTTTC. Its protein product is CASSLGGISGANVLTF. The full variable domain, in which reference TRBV5-1 and TRBJ2-6 provide the parts outside the CDR3, is KAGVTQTPRYLIKTRGQQVTLSCSPISGHRSVSWYQQTPGQGLQFLFEYFSETQRNKGNFPGRFSGRQFSNSRSEMNVSTLELGDSALYLCASSLGGISGANVLTFGAGSRLTVL.

The chain carries TRBV19 and TRBJ1-1, with TRBD1 identical over 8 bases. The CDR3 has 15 residues. Germline values: CDR1 LNHDA, CDR2 SQIVND (reference sequence). V lost 0 bases to trimming and J lost 6 bases; unmatched junction nucleotides: 6. CDR3: CASSIENRGWAEAFF. DNA of the CDR3: TGTGCCAGTAGTATAGAGAACAGGGGGTGGGCTGAAGCTTTCTTT. The full variable domain, with the rest looked up from reference TRBV19 and TRBJ1-1, is DGGITQSPKYLFRKEGQNVTLSCEQNLNHDAMYWYRQDPGQGLRLIYYSQIVNDFQKGDIAEGYSVSREKKESFPLTVTSAQKNPTAFYLCASSIENRGWAEAFFGQGTRLTVV.